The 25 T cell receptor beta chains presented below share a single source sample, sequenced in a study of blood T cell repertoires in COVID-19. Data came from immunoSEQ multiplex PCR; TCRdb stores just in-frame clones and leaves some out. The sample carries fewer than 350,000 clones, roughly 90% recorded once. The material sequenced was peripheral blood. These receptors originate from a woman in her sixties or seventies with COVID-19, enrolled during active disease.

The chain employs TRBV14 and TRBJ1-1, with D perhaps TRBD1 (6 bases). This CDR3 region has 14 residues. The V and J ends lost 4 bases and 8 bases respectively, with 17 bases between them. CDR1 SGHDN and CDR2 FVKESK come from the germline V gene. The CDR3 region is CASSPITGQGEAFF. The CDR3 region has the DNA TGTGCCAGCAGCCCCATAACAGGGCAGGGCGAAGCTTTCTTT.

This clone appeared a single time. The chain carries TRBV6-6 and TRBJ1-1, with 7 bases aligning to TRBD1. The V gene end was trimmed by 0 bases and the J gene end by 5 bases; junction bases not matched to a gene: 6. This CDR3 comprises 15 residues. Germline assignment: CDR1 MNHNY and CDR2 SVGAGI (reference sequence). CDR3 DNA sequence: TGTGCCAGCAGTTACTCCGCAGACAGGGCAACTGAAGCTTTCTTT. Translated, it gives CASSYSADRATEAFF.

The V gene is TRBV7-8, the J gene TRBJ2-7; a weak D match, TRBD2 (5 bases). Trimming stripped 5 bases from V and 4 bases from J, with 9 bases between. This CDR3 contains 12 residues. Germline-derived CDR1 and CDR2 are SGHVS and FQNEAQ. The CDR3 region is CASSPGFYEQYF. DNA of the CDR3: TGTGCCAGCAGCCCGGGATTTTACGAGCAGTACTTC.

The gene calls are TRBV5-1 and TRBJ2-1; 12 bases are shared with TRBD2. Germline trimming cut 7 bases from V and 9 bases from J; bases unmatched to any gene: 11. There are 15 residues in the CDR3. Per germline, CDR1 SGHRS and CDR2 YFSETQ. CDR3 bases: TGCGCCAGCTCCCTGACTAGCGGGGGTGGGGCTGAGCAGTTCTTC. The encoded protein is CASSLTSGGGAEQFF.

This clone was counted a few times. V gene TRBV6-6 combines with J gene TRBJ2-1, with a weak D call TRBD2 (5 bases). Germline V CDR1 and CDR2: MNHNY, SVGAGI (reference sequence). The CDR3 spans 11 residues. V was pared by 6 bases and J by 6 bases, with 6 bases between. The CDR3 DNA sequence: TGTGCCAGCAGAGGACTCAATGAGCAGTTCTTC. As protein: CASRGLNEQFF.

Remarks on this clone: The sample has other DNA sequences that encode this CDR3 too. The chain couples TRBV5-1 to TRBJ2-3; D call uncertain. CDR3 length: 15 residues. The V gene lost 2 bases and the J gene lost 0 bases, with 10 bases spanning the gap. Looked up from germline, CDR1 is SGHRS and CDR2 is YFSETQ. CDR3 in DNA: TGCGCCAGCAGCTTAAGCGCCCTGAGCACAGATACGCAGTATTTT. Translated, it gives CASSLSALSTDTQYF.

CDR3 region: CASWARKTYGYTF. The CDR3 DNA is TGTGCCAGCTGGGCCAGAAAAACCTATGGCTACACCTTC. J is TRBJ1-2 and V is TRBV12-3 or TRBV12-4; D remains unclear. The CDR3 loop spans 13 amino acids. V gave up 8 bases and J gave up 4 bases, with 14 bases separating them.

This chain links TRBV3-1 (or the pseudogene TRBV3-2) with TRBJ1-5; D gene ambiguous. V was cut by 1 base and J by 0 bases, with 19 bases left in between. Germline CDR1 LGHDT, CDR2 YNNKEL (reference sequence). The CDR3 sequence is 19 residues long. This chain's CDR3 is CASSQGTGRSVYSNQPQHF. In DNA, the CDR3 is TGTGCCAGCAGCCAAGGTACCGGGAGGTCGGTATATAGCAATCAGCCCCAGCATTTT.

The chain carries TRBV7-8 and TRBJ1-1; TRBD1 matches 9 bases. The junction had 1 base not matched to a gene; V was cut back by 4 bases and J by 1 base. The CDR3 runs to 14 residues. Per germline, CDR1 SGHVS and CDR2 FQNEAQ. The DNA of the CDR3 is TGTGCCAGCAGCTCGGGACAGGGGAACACTGAAGCTTTCTTT. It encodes CASSSGQGNTEAFF.

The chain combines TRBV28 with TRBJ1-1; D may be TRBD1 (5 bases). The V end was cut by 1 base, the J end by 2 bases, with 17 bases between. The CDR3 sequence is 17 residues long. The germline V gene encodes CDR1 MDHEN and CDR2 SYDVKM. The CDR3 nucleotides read TGTGCCAGCAGTTTATACGGGCAGGGATCGAGTAACACTGAAGCTTTCTTT. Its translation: CASSLYGQGSSNTEAFF.

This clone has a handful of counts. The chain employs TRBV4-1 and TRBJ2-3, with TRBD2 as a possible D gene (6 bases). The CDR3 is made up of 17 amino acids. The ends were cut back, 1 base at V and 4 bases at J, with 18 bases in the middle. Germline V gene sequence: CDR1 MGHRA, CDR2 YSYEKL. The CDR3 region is CASSQGPGLLSPDTQYF. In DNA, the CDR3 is TGCGCCAGCAGCCAAGGGCCGGGACTCCTTTCCCCAGATACGCAGTATTTT.

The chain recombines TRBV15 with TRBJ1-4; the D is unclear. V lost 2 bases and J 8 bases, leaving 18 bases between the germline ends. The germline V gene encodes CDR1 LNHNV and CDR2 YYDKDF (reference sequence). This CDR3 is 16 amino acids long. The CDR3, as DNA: TGTGCCACCAGCAGAAGTTCGCAACGCTTAGTCGAAAAACTGTTTTTT. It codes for CATSRSSQRLVEKLFF.

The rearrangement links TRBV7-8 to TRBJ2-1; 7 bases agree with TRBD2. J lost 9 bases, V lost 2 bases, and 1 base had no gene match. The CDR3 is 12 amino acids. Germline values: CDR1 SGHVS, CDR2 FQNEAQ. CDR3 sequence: CASSLSGGEQFF. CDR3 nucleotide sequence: TGTGCCAGCAGCTTATCGGGGGGTGAGCAGTTCTTC.

Here the CDR3 reads CSVDSGVLYGYTF. DNA for the CDR3: TGCAGCGTTGACAGCGGGGTACTCTATGGCTACACCTTC. This chain joins TRBV29-1 and TRBJ1-2; D is unresolved. Trimming left V 3 bases short and J 4 bases short, with 12 bases between. Germline lookup yields CDR1 SQVTM and CDR2 ANQGSEA. CDR3 size: 13 residues.

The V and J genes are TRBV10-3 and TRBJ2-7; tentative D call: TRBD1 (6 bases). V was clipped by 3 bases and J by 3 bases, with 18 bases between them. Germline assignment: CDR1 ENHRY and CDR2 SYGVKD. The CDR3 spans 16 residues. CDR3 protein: CAISEGDGRGYYEQYF. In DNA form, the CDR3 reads TGTGCCATCAGTGAAGGGGACGGCAGGGGCTACTACGAGCAGTACTTC.

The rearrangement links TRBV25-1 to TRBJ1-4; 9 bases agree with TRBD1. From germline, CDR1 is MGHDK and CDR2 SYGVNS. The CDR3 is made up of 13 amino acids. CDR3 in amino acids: CASAQGAGEKLFF. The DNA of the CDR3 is TGTGCTTCGGCACAGGGGGCTGGTGAAAAACTGTTTTTT.

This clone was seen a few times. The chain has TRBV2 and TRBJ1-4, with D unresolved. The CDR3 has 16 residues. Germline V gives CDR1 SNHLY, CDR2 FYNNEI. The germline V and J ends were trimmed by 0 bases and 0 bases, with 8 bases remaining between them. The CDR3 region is CASSEATVTTNEKLFF. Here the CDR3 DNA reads TGTGCCAGCAGTGAAGCTACAGTCACAACTAATGAAAAACTGTTTTTT.

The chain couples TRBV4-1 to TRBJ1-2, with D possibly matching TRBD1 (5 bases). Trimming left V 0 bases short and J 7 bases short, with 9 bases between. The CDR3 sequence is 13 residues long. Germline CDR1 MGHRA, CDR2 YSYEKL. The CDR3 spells CASSQDQRGGYTF. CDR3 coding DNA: TGCGCCAGCAGCCAAGATCAAAGGGGTGGCTACACCTTC.

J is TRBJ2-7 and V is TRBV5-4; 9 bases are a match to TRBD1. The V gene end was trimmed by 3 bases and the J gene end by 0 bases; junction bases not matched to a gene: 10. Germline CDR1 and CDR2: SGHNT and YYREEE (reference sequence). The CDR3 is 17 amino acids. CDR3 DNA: TGTGCCAGCAGCTCGGACAGGGGAATAGGAAGCTCCTACGAGCAGTACTTC. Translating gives CASSSDRGIGSSYEQYF.

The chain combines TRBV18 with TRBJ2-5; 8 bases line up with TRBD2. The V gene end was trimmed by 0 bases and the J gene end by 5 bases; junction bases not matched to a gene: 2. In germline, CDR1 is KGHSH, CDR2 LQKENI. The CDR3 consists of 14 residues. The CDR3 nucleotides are TGTGCCAGCTCACCACCGGGACTAGAGGAGACCCAGTACTTC. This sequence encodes CASSPPGLEETQYF.

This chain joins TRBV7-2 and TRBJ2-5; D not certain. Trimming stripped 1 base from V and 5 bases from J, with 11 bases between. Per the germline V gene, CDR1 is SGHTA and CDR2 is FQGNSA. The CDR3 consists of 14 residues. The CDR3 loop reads CASSLGISIETQYF. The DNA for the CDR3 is TGTGCCAGCAGCTTAGGTATTAGCATCGAGACCCAGTACTTC.

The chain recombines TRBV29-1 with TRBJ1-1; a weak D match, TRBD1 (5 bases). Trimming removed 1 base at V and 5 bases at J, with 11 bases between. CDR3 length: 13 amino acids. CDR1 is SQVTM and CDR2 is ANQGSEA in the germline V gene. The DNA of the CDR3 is TGCAGCGTTGAAGGGGTGGACACTACTGAAGCTTTCTTT. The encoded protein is CSVEGVDTTEAFF. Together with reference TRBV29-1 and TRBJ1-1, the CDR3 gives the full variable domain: SAVISQKPSRDICQRGTSLTIQCQVDSQVTMMFWYRQQPGQSLTLIATANQGSEATYESGFVIDKFPISRPNLTFSTLTVSNMSPEDSSIYLCSVEGVDTTEAFFGQGTRLTVV.

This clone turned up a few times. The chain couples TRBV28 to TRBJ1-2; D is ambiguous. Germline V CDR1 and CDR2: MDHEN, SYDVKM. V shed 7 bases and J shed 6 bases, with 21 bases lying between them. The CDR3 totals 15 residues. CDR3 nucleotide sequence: TGTGCCAGCATCTCTGTCGCCTACCTGCCCCATGGCTACACCTTC. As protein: CASISVAYLPHGYTF.

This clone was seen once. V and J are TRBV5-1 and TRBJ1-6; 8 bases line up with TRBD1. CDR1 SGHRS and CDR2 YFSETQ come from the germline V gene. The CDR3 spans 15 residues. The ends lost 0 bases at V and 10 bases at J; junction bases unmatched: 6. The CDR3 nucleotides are TGCGCCAGCAGCTTGGGACAGGGGATTGCGTCACCCCTCCACTTT. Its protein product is CASSLGQGIASPLHF.

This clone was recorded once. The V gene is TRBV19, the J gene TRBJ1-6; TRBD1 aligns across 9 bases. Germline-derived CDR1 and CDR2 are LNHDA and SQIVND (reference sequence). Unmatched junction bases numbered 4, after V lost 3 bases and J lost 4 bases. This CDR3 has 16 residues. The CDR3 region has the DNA TGTGCCAGTAGTATTAGTGACAGGGGGTATAATTCACCCCTCCACTTT. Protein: CASSISDRGYNSPLHF.